A single T cell receptor (beta chain) is shown here with its context. As processed by the authors: Scientists estimated how many nucleated cells there were by amplifying reference gene primers. The repertoire was sequenced with immunoSEQ multiplex PCR; TCRdb's copy has only in-frame clones and lacks some. V, J and clone size are taken as reported in that table, and D and trimming were inferred from the DNA itself. The table includes approximately 210,000 clones, about 76% detected once. CDR3 size: 13 residues. Looked up from germline, CDR1 is MGHRA and CDR2 is YSYEKL. V was pared by 4 bases and J by 4 bases, with 11 bases between. These data are taken from a study of blood T cell repertoires in COVID-19. Across the study: PBMCs, B-cell-depleted T cells, or T cells provided the cDNA or gDNA that made up the material.

Across 20 to 25 US areas, participants ranged in age from roughly 18 to 95 years. Participants reported their clinical history, and cohort assignment relied on those reports. The receptor comes from a woman aged 50 to 60 with acute COVID-19. This chain uses TRBV4-1 with TRBJ2-7, with a possible D match to TRBD1 (5 bases). Sequenced: PBMCs or T cells enriched from blood (not recorded which). The CDR3 DNA follows: TGCGCCAGCAGCCCTCCAGGGATATACGAGCAGTACTTC. Encoded protein: CASSPPGIYEQYF.